This T cell receptor beta chain was observed in a study of CD8 T cells in Susac syndrome. Sequencing targeted TCR beta in blood CD8+ and CD4+ T cells. With random hexamers, reverse transcription was performed on about 0.5 to 1 ug of RNA. The CDR3 of TCR beta was amplified by immunoSEQ multiplex PCR across 54 Vbeta and 13 Jbeta. MiXCR, run by TCRdb on the immunoSEQ multiplex PCR reads, gives a single entry per CDR3 protein. The data hold fewer than 350,000 distinct CDR3 sequences, with 92% observed a single time. General observations from the study: Only a relatively small number of individuals were included in the TCR sequencing and HLA analysis.

A word on this clonotype: Its antigen is as yet unknown.

The CDR3 runs to 11 residues. Trimming took off 7 bases at V and 7 bases at J, with 13 bases between the two ends. In germline, CDR1 is SQVTM, CDR2 ANQGSEA. Specimen: CD4+ T cells from PBMCs. The chain has TRBV29-1 and TRBJ1-1; D gene unclear. This clonotype was sampled from a human donor with multiple sclerosis. DNA for the CDR3: TGCAGCGCGAGAGGGATGGGTGAAGCTTTCTTT. Its protein product is CSARGMGEAFF.